This is a list of T cell receptor beta chains from one sample in a study of T cell repertoires in cytomegalovirus infection. TCRdb processed the reads anew with MiXCR; each CDR3 protein has one entry. The table lists over 100,000 distinct CDR3 sequences, under 30% of them singletons. The antigens of these receptors remain unknown. Sequencing was performed on CD8+ T cells from cultured PBMCs, taken from culture after CMV antigen stimulation. The receptor set was obtained from a human donor in good health (CMV status not recorded). Some clones in this sample may be carry-over from other donors' samples. Both conserved end residues are part of each CDR3. A D gene is named only where the DNA matches it firmly. Expanded clones are given a class, and other clones once, few, many or no size at all.

J gene | D gene | clone size | V gene | CDR3 length | CDR3 DNA | CDR3 protein
TRBJ2-1 | TRBD1 | - | TRBV11-2 | 13 | TGTGCCAGCAGCCCGGACAGGCGCAATGAGCAGTTCTTC | CASSPDRRNEQFF
TRBJ1-4 | - | - | TRBV6-1 | 13 | TGTGCCAGCAGCGGGACCTACGGAGAAAAACTGTTTTTT | CASSGTYGEKLFF
TRBJ2-5 | TRBD1 | few | TRBV4-1 | 14 | TGCGCCAGCAGCCCGGGACAGTATGAAGAGACCCAGTACTTC | CASSPGQYEETQYF
TRBJ2-7 | TRBD2 | many | TRBV7-6 | 14 | TGTGCCAGCAGCTTTAGCGGGGGCTCCTACGAGCAGTACTTC | CASSFSGGSYEQYF
TRBJ2-7 | TRBD2 | - | TRBV20-1 | 14 | TGCAGTGCTGAGGGAGGGAGTGATTCGGGCGAGCAGTACTTC | CSAEGGSDSGEQYF
TRBJ1-5 | - | many | TRBV7-9 | 16 | TGTGCCAGCAGCTCTAACAGGAAAAATAGCAATCAGCCCCAGCATTTT | CASSSNRKNSNQPQHF
TRBJ1-5 | - | few | TRBV27 | 16 | TGTGCCAGCAGTTTATACGGGGCGTTGGGCAATCAGCCCCAGCATTTT | CASSLYGALGNQPQHF
TRBJ2-1 | - | - | TRBV20-1 | 11 | TGCAGTGCTGGGGGTGGGGATGAGCAGTTCTTC | CSAGGGDEQFF
TRBJ2-1 | - | few | TRBV12-3/TRBV12-4 | 15 | TGTGCCAGCAGTCCCTGGGGGGGCGGGCTTAATGAGCAGTTCTTC | CASSPWGGGLNEQFF
TRBJ1-1 | - | - | TRBV4-1 | 17 | TGCGCCAGCAGCCAAGGGGCCCGAGGGGCCGGTAACACTGAAGCTTTCTTT | CASSQGARGAGNTEAFF
TRBJ1-1 | - | many | TRBV27 | 14 | TGTGCCAGCAGTCTACAGGGAGGGAACACTGAAGCTTTCTTT | CASSLQGGNTEAFF
TRBJ2-1 | TRBD2 | - | TRBV10-3 | 15 | TGTGCCACCGACCCCGGGACTAGCGGAGACAATGAGCAGTTCTTC | CATDPGTSGDNEQFF
TRBJ2-7 | - | few | TRBV5-5 | 14 | TGTGCCAGCAGCTTGGAGACCCAGAACTACGAGCAGTACTTC | CASSLETQNYEQYF
TRBJ2-7 | - | many | TRBV7-9 | 15 | TGTGCCAGCAGCTCAAACCAGGACTGGAGATACGAGCAGTACTTC | CASSSNQDWRYEQYF
TRBJ2-1 | - | - | TRBV4-2 | 16 | TGTGCCAGCAACCAAGACAGCCAGCGAGTATACAATGAGCAGTTCTTC | CASNQDSQRVYNEQFF
TRBJ2-3 | TRBD2 | - | TRBV13 | 14 | TGTGCCAGCAAGGCGGGGGAGAGCACAGATACGCAGTATTTT | CASKAGESTDTQYF
TRBJ1-1 | - | - | TRBV5-1 | 14 | TGCGCCAGCAGTACAGAAGGGGTGAACACTGAAGCTTTCTTT | CASSTEGVNTEAFF
TRBJ1-1 | TRBD1 | - | TRBV7-9 | 13 | TGTGCCAGCAAACTACAGGGGGGCACTGAAGCTTTCTTT | CASKLQGGTEAFF
TRBJ2-7 | - | - | TRBV6-1 | 12 | TGTGCCAGCAGTGAAATCCCCTACGAGCAGTACTTC | CASSEIPYEQYF
TRBJ2-1 | - | - | TRBV2 | 15 | TGTGCCAGCAGTGAAGTCAGGGGTCTAAACAATGAGCAGTTCTTC | CASSEVRGLNNEQFF
TRBJ2-7 | TRBD2 | many | TRBV6-1 | 15 | TGTGCCAGCAGTGACCTAGCGGGGTTGGTGGACGAGCAGTACTTC | CASSDLAGLVDEQYF
TRBJ1-1 | TRBD1 | many | TRBV4-1 | 15 | TGCGCCAGCGCCGAGGAAGGGGGCTTGAACACTGAAGCTTTCTTT | CASAEEGGLNTEAFF
TRBJ2-1 | TRBD1 | - | TRBV7-4 | 15 | TGTGCCAGCACCCCACACGACAGGGTACAAGAGGAGCAGTTCTTC | CASTPHDRVQEEQFF
TRBJ2-7 | - | - | TRBV20-1 | 15 | TGCAGTGCCAGGATGCGCCACGAGGCCAGCTACGAGCAGTACTTC | CSARMRHEASYEQYF
TRBJ2-1 | - | - | TRBV5-6 | 11 | TGTGCCAGCAGCTTTAGGGGTGAGCAGTTCTTC | CASSFRGEQFF
TRBJ2-7 | - | few | TRBV4-1 | 14 | TGCGCCAGCAGCCAAGTAAAGAACGGCTGGGAGCAGTACTTC | CASSQVKNGWEQYF
TRBJ2-1 | TRBD1 | - | TRBV27 | 14 | TGTGCCAGCAGGGGGACAGGGCTCTACAATGAGCAGTTCTTC | CASRGTGLYNEQFF